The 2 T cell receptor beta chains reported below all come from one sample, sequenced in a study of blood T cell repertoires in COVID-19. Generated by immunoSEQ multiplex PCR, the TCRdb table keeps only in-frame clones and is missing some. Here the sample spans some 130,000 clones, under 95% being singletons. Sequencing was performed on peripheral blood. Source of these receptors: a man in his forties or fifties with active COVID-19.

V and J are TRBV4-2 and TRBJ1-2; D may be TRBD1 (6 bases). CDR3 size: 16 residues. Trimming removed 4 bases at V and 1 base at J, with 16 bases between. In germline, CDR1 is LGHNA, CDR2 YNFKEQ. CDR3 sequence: CASSLTGGSINYGYTF. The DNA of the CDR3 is TGTGCCAGCAGCCTTACGGGGGGCTCCATTAACTATGGCTACACCTTC.

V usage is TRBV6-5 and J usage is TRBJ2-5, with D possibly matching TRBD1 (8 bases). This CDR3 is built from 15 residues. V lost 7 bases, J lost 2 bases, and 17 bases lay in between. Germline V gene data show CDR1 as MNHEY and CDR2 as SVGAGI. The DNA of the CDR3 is TGTGCCAGCAAAGCTGACAGGGGAGGGCAAGAGACCCAGTACTTC. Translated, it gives CASKADRGGQETQYF.